These 16 T cell receptor beta chains were sequenced from one sample in a study of OX40 agonist ivuxolimab in advanced cancers. Clones were read by immunoSEQ multiplex PCR, and TCRdb kept only the in-frame ones, dropping some. The repertoire includes about 67,000 clones, roughly 84% of them detected once, and around 2% sits in the top ten. This specimen was CD4+ or CD8+ T cells sorted from blood, taken in a trial of the OX40 agonist ivuxolimab. These receptors were taken from an adult with an advanced solid tumor such as melanoma, head and neck, liver or kidney cancer.

The CDR3 spells CASSQDSGPYSNQPQHF. The CDR3 bases are TGCGCCAGCAGCCAAGATAGCGGACCTTATAGCAATCAGCCCCAGCATTTT. This rearrangement joins TRBV4-3 to TRBJ1-5; D not resolved. Per the germline V gene, CDR1 is LGHNA and CDR2 is YSLEER. Trimming stripped 0 bases from V and 0 bases from J, with 12 bases between. The CDR3 loop spans 17 amino acids.

The V gene is TRBV7-2, the J gene TRBJ2-1, with 8 bases identical to TRBD2. Germline V gene sequence: CDR1 SGHTA, CDR2 FQGNSA. The V and J ends lost 3 bases and 14 bases, in that order; junction bases with no gene match: 9. The CDR3 spans 13 residues. The CDR3 region is CASSLTSAGLEFF. CDR3 coding DNA: TGTGCCAGCAGCTTGACTTCGGCGGGACTAGAGTTCTTC.

The chain employs TRBV28 and TRBJ2-6; TRBD2 aligns across 11 bases. V shed 6 bases and J 0 bases; nucleotides not matched to a gene: 7. Germline CDR1 reads MDHEN; CDR2 reads SYDVKM. The CDR3 is 18 amino acids. The CDR3 spells CASSLLAGDPSGANVLTF. CDR3 nucleotides: TGTGCCAGCAGCCTACTAGCGGGAGATCCCTCTGGGGCCAACGTCCTGACTTTC. Using reference TRBV28 and TRBJ2-6 for the parts outside the CDR3, the full variable domain is DVKVTQSSRYLVKRTGEKVFLECVQDMDHENMFWYRQDPGLGLRLIYFSYDVKMKEKGDIPEGYSVSREKKERFSLILESASTNQTSMYLCASSLLAGDPSGANVLTFGAGSRLTVL.

V is TRBV12-5 and J is TRBJ2-3, with D uncertain. Deletions cut 1 base from V and 6 bases from J, with 5 bases between. This CDR3 is 12 amino acids long. The V gene's germline CDR1 is LGHNT and CDR2 FRNRAP. CDR3 sequence: CASGLDGDTQYF. The CDR3 DNA is TGTGCTAGTGGTTTGGATGGGGATACGCAGTATTTT.

The chain combines TRBV14 with TRBJ1-2; 12 positions agree with TRBD1. CDR1 is SGHDN and CDR2 is FVKESK in the germline V gene. The CDR3 sequence is 17 residues long. Losses at the gene ends were 0 bases for V and 7 bases for J; bases not matched to a gene: 9. The DNA for the CDR3 is TGTGCCAGCAGCCAAGATGAAGGGGACAGGGGGCTAGTTGGCTACACCTTC. Translating gives CASSQDEGDRGLVGYTF.

J is TRBJ1-1 and V is TRBV5-5; the D is unclear. V was pared by 0 bases and J by 4 bases, with 7 bases between. The CDR3 loop spans 13 amino acids. Per the germline V gene, CDR1 is SGHKS and CDR2 is YYEKEE (reference sequence). CDR3 in amino acids: CASSLEFGTEAFF. CDR3 nucleotide sequence: TGTGCCAGCAGCTTGGAATTCGGCACTGAAGCTTTCTTT.

This rearrangement joins TRBV7-2 to TRBJ1-1, with 7 positions matching TRBD1. V lost 5 bases to trimming and J lost 11 bases; unmatched junction nucleotides: 11. The length of the CDR3 is 13 residues. CDR1 and CDR2 from the germline V gene are SGHTA and FQGNSA. This CDR3 reads CASSPRTTGEAFF. CDR3 DNA: TGTGCCAGCAGCCCTCGAACTACAGGGGAGGCTTTCTTT. Using reference TRBV7-2 and TRBJ1-1 for the parts outside the CDR3, the full variable domain is GAGVSQSPSNKVTEKGKDVELRCDPISGHTALYWYRQSLGQGLEFLIYFQGNSAPDKSGLPSDRFSAERTGGSVSTLTIQRTQQEDSAVYLCASSPRTTGEAFFGQGTRLTVV.

The V call is TRBV7-6, the J call TRBJ1-5; 11 nucleotides align to TRBD1. V gave up 5 bases and J gave up 6 bases; unmatched junction bases: 3. Germline assignment: CDR1 SGHVS and CDR2 FNYEAQ. The CDR3 loop spans 14 amino acids. In nucleotides, the CDR3 is TGTGCCAGCAGCGAGGGGACAGGGGGTCAGCCCCAGCATTTT. Its translation: CASSEGTGGQPQHF. Supplemented by reference TRBV7-6 and TRBJ1-5, the full variable domain reads GAGVSQSPRYKVTKRGQDVALRCDPISGHVSLYWYRQALGQGPEFLTYFNYEAQQDKSGLPNDRFSAERPEGSISTLTIQRTEQRDSAMYRCASSEGTGGQPQHFGDGTRLSIL.

The rearrangement joins TRBV2 to TRBJ2-1; D is ambiguous. The CDR3 has 13 residues. Trimming left V 4 bases short and J 4 bases short, with 8 bases between. Germline V gene sequence: CDR1 SNHLY, CDR2 FYNNEI. The CDR3 protein is CASSVTEYNEQFF. As DNA, the CDR3 is TGTGCCAGCAGTGTCACAGAGTACAATGAGCAGTTCTTC.

The chain couples TRBV19 to TRBJ2-3; TRBD1 matches at 9 bases. This CDR3 spans 16 amino acids. The junction had 7 bases not matched to a gene; V was cut back by 5 bases and J by 1 base. The germline V gene encodes CDR1 LNHDA and CDR2 SQIVND (reference sequence). The DNA of the CDR3 is TGTGCCAGTAGTCCACGGGACAGGGAGGGCACAGATACGCAGTATTTT. Its protein is CASSPRDREGTDTQYF.

The chain combines TRBV6-6 with TRBJ2-1, with 8 positions matching TRBD2. Per germline, CDR1 MNHNY and CDR2 SVGAGI (reference sequence). The CDR3 covers 16 residues. Germline trimming cut 4 bases from V and 5 bases from J; bases unmatched to any gene: 10. CDR3 sequence: CASSSTGRGGNNEQFF. In DNA, the CDR3 is TGTGCCAGCAGTTCCACCGGGAGGGGGGGCAACAATGAGCAGTTCTTC.

The chain is built from TRBV5-4 and TRBJ2-5, with D possibly being TRBD1 (6 bases). CDR1 SGHNT and CDR2 YYREEE come from the germline V gene (reference sequence). The CDR3 contains 15 residues. Between the trimmed V and J ends, which lost 4 bases and 1 base, there was a span of 14 bases. The CDR3 DNA sequence: TGTGCCAGCAGCGCAACCGGGACACTCCAAGAGACCCAGTACTTC. Residues: CASSATGTLQETQYF.

V is TRBV6-5 and J is TRBJ2-1; D could derive from TRBD1 or TRBD2 (5 bases each). The CDR3 consists of 14 residues. V was shortened by 4 bases and J by 7 bases, with 14 bases between the two germline ends. Germline V CDR1 and CDR2: MNHEY, SVGAGI. In nucleotides, the CDR3 is TGTGCCAGCAGTTCCCCGGGGCAGTGGAATGAGCAGTTCTTC. Its translation is CASSSPGQWNEQFF.

This chain joins TRBV20-1 and TRBJ1-1; possible D gene TRBD1, 5 bases. Between the trimmed V and J ends, which lost 7 bases and 5 bases, there was a span of 8 bases. This CDR3 contains 10 residues. In germline, CDR1 is DFQATT, CDR2 SNEGSKA (reference sequence). CDR3 region: CSGRVTEAFF. CDR3 DNA sequence: TGCAGTGGCAGGGTGACTGAAGCTTTCTTT.

In its sample, this clone was seen once. The chain couples TRBV7-9 to TRBJ2-5; tentatively, D is TRBD1 or TRBD2 (5 bases each). Trimming stripped 3 bases from V and 2 bases from J, with 13 bases between. Germline V gene data show CDR1 as SEHNR and CDR2 as FQNEAQ (reference sequence). The CDR3 consists of 15 residues. CDR3 sequence reads: CASSFGATGQETQYF. In nucleotides, the CDR3 is TGTGCCAGCAGCTTCGGGGCGACCGGACAAGAGACCCAGTACTTC.

V gene TRBV13 combines with J gene TRBJ2-7, with 8 bases lining up with TRBD1. The CDR3 consists of 14 residues. Looked up from germline, CDR1 is PRHDT and CDR2 is FYEKMQ (reference sequence). Trimming took 5 bases from V and 3 from J; bases not matched to a gene: 6. CDR3 coding DNA: TGTGCCAGCAGCGAAACGGGACAGGACTACGAGCAGTACTTC. Its translation is CASSETGQDYEQYF. The full variable domain, rest sourced from reference TRBV13 and TRBJ2-7, is AAGVIQSPRHLIKEKRETATLKCYPIPRHDTVYWYQQGPGQDPQFLISFYEKMQSDKGSIPDRFSAQQFSDYHSELNMSSLELGDSALYFCASSETGQDYEQYFGPGTRLTVT.